These 23 T cell receptor beta chains share one sample of origin, sequenced in a study of T cell changes during pregnancy in multiple sclerosis. Measured with immunoSEQ multiplex PCR; TCRdb has only the in-frame clones, and not every one. Here the sample spans 40,000 to 50,000 clones, 85% to 95% being singletons. The material was CD4+ T cells from peripheral blood mononuclear cells, obtained in the third trimester of pregnancy. These receptors all come from a female donor with multiple sclerosis, enrolled in a pregnancy study.

This chain links TRBV19 with TRBJ2-5; D unresolved. V lost 5 bases and J 4 bases, leaving 8 bases between the germline ends. The CDR3 runs 12 residues. CDR1 LNHDA and CDR2 SQIVND come from the germline V gene (reference sequence). In DNA form, the CDR3 reads TGTGCCAGTAGTTTGGTCGGAGAGACCCAGTACTTC. It is translated as CASSLVGETQYF.

V gene TRBV27 combines with J gene TRBJ1-5, with TRBD1 identical over 8 bases. The germline CDR1 and CDR2 sequences are MNHEY and SMNVEV (reference sequence). This CDR3 is 15 amino acids long. Trimming removed 5 bases from V and 3 bases from J; junction bases left unmatched: 6. The CDR3 is CASSLDRAPNQPQHF. The CDR3 DNA reads as TGTGCCAGCAGTCTGGACAGGGCGCCCAATCAGCCCCAGCATTTT.

This clone was counted once. This chain connects TRBV18 to TRBJ2-3; TRBD2 matches 8 bases. V shed 2 bases, J shed 4 bases, and the junction held 2 bases outside the gene matches. The CDR3 extends over 14 amino acids. Germline CDR1 reads KGHSH; CDR2 reads LQKENI. The CDR3 region is CASSPAGGADTQYF. The DNA of the CDR3 is TGTGCCAGCTCACCAGCGGGAGGCGCAGATACGCAGTATTTT.

The chain uses TRBV7-8 and TRBJ2-5; 8 nucleotides align to TRBD1. The CDR3 runs to 15 residues. CDR1 is SGHVS, CDR2 FQNEAQ, per germline. V trimming: 4 bases; J trimming: 4 bases; junction bases outside the gene matches: 8. CDR3 nucleotide sequence: TGTGCCAGCAGCTATCGACAGGGGACTCGAGAGACCCAGTACTTC. This gives the protein CASSYRQGTRETQYF. The entire variable domain, with the rest obtained from reference TRBV7-8 and TRBJ2-5, is as follows: GAGVSQSPRYKVAKRGQDVALRCDPISGHVSLFWYQQALGQGPEFLTYFQNEAQLDKSGLPSDRFFAERPEGSVSTLKIQRTQQEDSAVYLCASSYRQGTRETQYFGPGTRLLVL.

V and J are TRBV25-1 and TRBJ1-1, with TRBD1 as a possible D gene (6 bases). With 8 bases removed from V and 2 bases from J, the gap between germline ends came to 18 bases. The germline V gene has CDR1 MGHDK and CDR2 SYGVNS. The CDR3 consists of 15 residues. The CDR3 protein is CASLEGTGRNTEAFF. The CDR3 DNA follows: TGTGCCAGCCTCGAAGGTACAGGGCGTAACACTGAAGCTTTCTTT.

This chain joins TRBV4-1 and TRBJ2-1; D possibly corresponds to TRBD2 (5 bases). This CDR3 has 17 amino acids. V lost 0 bases to trimming and J lost 0 bases, with 12 bases between them. Germline CDR1 and CDR2: MGHRA and YSYEKL. Here the CDR3 reads CASSQDRGGHSYNEQFF. In nucleotides, the CDR3 is TGCGCCAGCAGCCAAGATCGAGGCGGGCACTCCTACAATGAGCAGTTCTTC.

This chain joins TRBV7-9 and TRBJ2-3; 10 bases agree with TRBD2. Per the germline V gene, CDR1 is SEHNR and CDR2 is FQNEAQ (reference sequence). This CDR3 comprises 17 residues. Germline trimming cut 4 bases from V and 2 bases from J; bases unmatched to any gene: 9. CDR3 loop: CASSSLPLAGDTDTQYF. The CDR3 DNA sequence: TGTGCCAGCAGCTCCCTTCCCCTAGCGGGAGACACAGATACGCAGTATTTT.

V is TRBV28 and J is TRBJ1-2, with D tentatively TRBD1 (5 bases). Looked up from germline, CDR1 is MDHEN and CDR2 is SYDVKM. V lost 7 bases and J 4 bases, leaving 13 bases between the germline ends. The length of the CDR3 is 13 residues. Here the CDR3 DNA reads TGTGCCAGCACCCCCAGGGAAACCTATGGCTACACCTTC. The encoded protein is CASTPRETYGYTF.

V usage is TRBV2 and J usage is TRBJ2-5; no definite D call. The CDR3 has 10 residues. The germline V gene encodes CDR1 SNHLY and CDR2 FYNNEI. With 11 bases removed from V and 5 bases from J, the gap between germline ends came to 9 bases. The DNA for the CDR3 is TGTGCCTCCTCGCAGGAGACCCAGTACTTC. Protein product: CASSQETQYF.

This clone was detected once. The gene calls are TRBV5-1 and TRBJ2-2; TRBD2 matches at 13 bases. The J segment lost 3 bases and the V segment lost 0 bases, leaving 8 bases of the junction unmatched. CDR3 length equals 19 residues. Germline CDR1 SGHRS, CDR2 YFSETQ. The CDR3 protein is CASSLGTSGRAFDTGELFF. The CDR3 DNA sequence: TGCGCCAGCAGCTTGGGAACTAGCGGGAGGGCTTTCGACACCGGGGAGCTGTTTTTT.

The chain employs TRBV4-3 and TRBJ1-4, with 7 bases that match TRBD1. V trimming: 1 base; J trimming: 2 bases; junction bases outside the gene matches: 7. The CDR3 consists of 17 residues. CDR1 and CDR2 from the germline V gene are LGHNA and YSLEER. CDR3 residues: CASSQVGGGRTNEKLFF. The CDR3 coding sequence is TGCGCCAGCAGCCAAGTTGGAGGGGGCAGGACTAATGAAAAACTGTTTTTT.

The V call is TRBV18, the J call TRBJ2-3; 9 bases are a match to TRBD2. Germline-derived CDR1 and CDR2 are KGHSH and LQKENI. There are 16 residues in the CDR3. V dropped 3 bases and J dropped 5; count of bases not matched to a gene: 9. CDR3 residues: CASSPRKREVEDTQYF. CDR3 coding DNA: TGTGCCAGCTCACCCCGAAAGCGGGAGGTTGAAGATACGCAGTATTTT.

The V gene is TRBV18, the J gene TRBJ2-3; 7 bases agree with TRBD1. Germline V CDR1 and CDR2: KGHSH, LQKENI. Trimming at V came to 2 bases and at J to 3 bases, leaving 11 bases not matched to a gene. The CDR3 extends over 17 amino acids. The CDR3: CASSPTAGTEKTDTQYF. The CDR3 nucleotides read TGTGCCAGCTCACCAACGGCCGGGACAGAGAAGACAGATACGCAGTATTTT.

The V call is TRBV5-8, the J call TRBJ1-1, with a possible D match to TRBD1 (5 bases). Trimming shortened V by 1 base and J by 0 bases, and 19 bases separated the two germline ends. This CDR3 region has 18 residues. Germline V gives CDR1 SGHTS, CDR2 YDEGEE. CDR3 residues: CASSLNLGGATLNTEAFF. Here the CDR3 DNA reads TGTGCCAGCAGCTTGAATCTTGGAGGGGCCACATTGAACACTGAAGCTTTCTTT. The full variable domain, rest sourced from reference TRBV5-8 and TRBJ1-1, is EAGVTQSPTHLIKTRGQQATLRCSPISGHTSVYWYQQALGLGLQFLLWYDEGEERNRGNFPPRFSGRQFPNYSSELNVNALELEDSALYLCASSLNLGGATLNTEAFFGQGTRLTVV.

The chain is built from TRBV5-1 and TRBJ1-2; no firm D call. This CDR3 comprises 14 residues. V gave up 0 bases and J gave up 0 bases, with 6 bases separating them. Germline CDR1 and CDR2: SGHRS and YFSETQ. DNA of the CDR3: TGCGCCAGCAGCTTGGGCGGTTCTAACTATGGCTACACCTTC. It is translated as CASSLGGSNYGYTF. Supplemented by reference TRBV5-1 and TRBJ1-2, the full variable domain reads KAGVTQTPRYLIKTRGQQVTLSCSPISGHRSVSWYQQTPGQGLQFLFEYFSETQRNKGNFPGRFSGRQFSNSRSEMNVSTLELGDSALYLCASSLGGSNYGYTFGSGTRLTVV.

The chain uses TRBV11-2 and TRBJ2-2, with 11 bases identical to TRBD2. From germline, CDR1 is SGHAT and CDR2 FQNNGV. Germline trimming cut 5 bases from V and 2 bases from J; bases unmatched to any gene: 7. This CDR3 spans 17 amino acids. The CDR3 DNA sequence: TGTGCCAGCAGCCGGGGACTAGCGGAGTACAACACCGGGGAGCTGTTTTTT. It codes for CASSRGLAEYNTGELFF. Based on the CDR3 plus reference TRBV11-2 and TRBJ2-2, the full variable domain is EAGVAQSPRYKIIEKRQSVAFWCNPISGHATLYWYQQILGQGPKLLIQFQNNGVVDDSQLPKDRFSAERLKGVDSTLKIQPAKLEDSAVYLCASSRGLAEYNTGELFFGEGSRLTVL.

This chain joins TRBV2 and TRBJ1-5, with 9 bases identical to TRBD1. Trimming took 6 bases from V and 6 from J; bases not matched to a gene: 6. Per germline, CDR1 SNHLY and CDR2 FYNNEI. The CDR3 runs to 14 residues. The CDR3 sequence is CASSGQGSGQPQHF. CDR3 DNA: TGTGCCAGCAGCGGACAGGGGTCAGGTCAGCCCCAGCATTTT.

The V and J genes are TRBV10-3 and TRBJ2-7; weak D call: TRBD2 (6 bases). The CDR3 runs 15 residues. V was pared by 2 bases and J by 2 bases, with 13 bases between. Germline assignment: CDR1 ENHRY and CDR2 SYGVKD. The CDR3 loop reads CAISEENGGAYEQYF. In DNA form, the CDR3 reads TGTGCCATCAGTGAGGAGAACGGGGGAGCCTACGAGCAGTACTTC.

This clone came up once. The rearrangement joins TRBV6-6 to TRBJ2-1; 7 nucleotides align to TRBD2. The germline gives CDR1 MNHNY, CDR2 SVGAGI (reference sequence). The CDR3 length is 15 residues. The V segment lost 2 bases and the J segment 6 bases; nucleotides outside the gene matches: 7. CDR3 sequence reads: CASSYPSGIGNEQFF. The CDR3 nucleotides are TGTGCCAGCAGTTACCCTAGCGGAATTGGCAATGAGCAGTTCTTC.

DNA for the CDR3: TGTGCCAGCAGTGGCGAGGCTAGCGGGAGGGCCGCGAAGACCCAGTACTTC. Residues: CASSGEASGRAAKTQYF. The J gene is TRBJ2-5, the V gene TRBV2; 12 nucleotides align to TRBD2. CDR1 is SNHLY and CDR2 is FYNNEI in the germline V gene. The CDR3 sequence is 17 residues long. V trimming: 4 bases; J trimming: 6 bases; junction bases outside the gene matches: 12.

The rearrangement links TRBV5-1 to TRBJ2-4; D is possibly TRBD1 (5 bases). This CDR3 contains 15 residues. V dropped 0 bases and J dropped 6 bases, with 13 bases sitting between them. From germline, CDR1 is SGHRS and CDR2 YFSETQ. The CDR3 is CASSLEGLTRNIQYF. CDR3 in DNA: TGCGCCAGCAGCTTGGAGGGGTTGACACGAAACATTCAGTACTTC.

The V gene is TRBV5-4, the J gene TRBJ2-3, with TRBD2 as a possible D gene (5 bases). The CDR3 spans 16 residues. Germline V gene data show CDR1 as SGHNT and CDR2 as YYREEE (reference sequence). Trimming left V 4 bases short and J 1 base short, with 16 bases between. CDR3 amino acids: CASSPSPGRGTDTQYF. Here the CDR3 DNA reads TGTGCCAGCAGCCCGAGTCCCGGGCGGGGCACAGATACGCAGTATTTT.

The rearrangement uses TRBV19 and TRBJ2-3; TRBD1 is a possible D gene (8 bases). Germline V gene lookup returns CDR1 LNHDA and CDR2 SQIVND (reference sequence). The CDR3 consists of 18 residues. The V gene lost 5 bases and the J gene lost 0 bases, with 21 bases spanning the gap. CDR3 sequence: CASSVQGPQGGSTDTQYF. The CDR3 coding sequence is TGTGCCAGTAGTGTCCAGGGGCCACAGGGGGGGAGCACAGATACGCAGTATTTT.